The 6 T cell receptor beta chains given below trace back to one sample, sequenced in a study of cytomegalovirus exposure and HLA in healthy donors. 13 Jbeta primers and 60 Vbeta primers were used for the PCR. TCRdb's table, derived via immunoSEQ multiplex PCR, lists solely in-frame clones and lacks some. Among 150,000 or so clones listed, roughly 80% were seen once. Sequenced material: PBMCs. These receptor sequences come from a male donor in good health and CMV-seropositive.

This clone has a handful of counts. The rearrangement links TRBV4-3 to TRBJ1-1; D is unclear. Germline loops: CDR1 LGHNA, CDR2 YSLEER. V was cut by 0 bases and J by 0 bases, with 5 bases left in between. The CDR3 has 14 amino acids. In DNA, the CDR3 is TGCGCCAGCAGCCAAGATGGAGTGAACACTGAAGCTTTCTTT. This codes for CASSQDGVNTEAFF.

This clone occurred once. The chain joins TRBV7-9 to TRBJ1-3; weak D call: TRBD1 (5 bases). This CDR3 is 14 amino acids long. Trimming removed 4 bases at V and 6 bases at J, with 13 bases between. In germline, CDR1 is SEHNR, CDR2 FQNEAQ (reference sequence). The CDR3 region has the DNA TGTGCCAGCAGCTCCGGCAGGGCAGTAAACACCATATATTTT. It is translated as CASSSGRAVNTIYF.

The chain has TRBV6-1 and TRBJ1-5; maybe TRBD1 (6 bases). Germline V gives CDR1 MNHNS, CDR2 SASEGT. Trimming took 1 base from V and 7 from J, leaving 17 bases between them. The CDR3 has 16 amino acids. DNA for the CDR3: TGTGCCAGCAGTGAAGGGATGGGAGGGGGTTGGCAGCCCCAGCATTTT. Translating it yields CASSEGMGGGWQPQHF.

This clone was seen only once. The chain combines TRBV4-1 with TRBJ1-2; no reliable D call. There are 15 residues in the CDR3. With 2 bases removed from V and 2 bases from J, the gap between germline ends came to 12 bases. CDR1 is MGHRA and CDR2 is YSYEKL in the germline V gene. CDR3 coding DNA: TGCGCCAGCAGCCAAAATCGGGGAGGGAACTATGGCTACACCTTC. This gives the protein CASSQNRGGNYGYTF.

This chain uses TRBV7-8 with TRBJ1-1; D might be TRBD1 (5 bases). Deletions cut 5 bases from V and 1 base from J, with 8 bases between. Germline loops: CDR1 SGHVS, CDR2 FQNEAQ. The CDR3 has 13 amino acids. CDR3 residues: CASSGHANTEAFF. For the CDR3, the DNA is TGTGCCAGCAGCGGACACGCGAACACTGAAGCTTTCTTT.

CDR3 DNA sequence: TGTGCCAGCTCAACCCAAAGGAGCACCGGGGAGCTGTTTTTT. It specifies CASSTQRSTGELFF. The rearrangement joins TRBV18 to TRBJ2-2, with D unclear. Trimming stripped 5 bases from V and 4 bases from J, with 11 bases between. Per germline, CDR1 KGHSH and CDR2 LQKENI. There are 14 residues in the CDR3.